The clone carrying this T cell receptor (beta chain) occurred a few times. Its antigen is unknown. This entry is derived from a study of OX40 agonist ivuxolimab in advanced cancers. Overall study: The treatment was a fully human IgG2 OX40 agonist, ivuxolimab. General study points: Expanded clones were, on average, more numerous in CD8+ T cells than in CD4+.

Produced via immunoSEQ multiplex PCR; TCRdb's table is partial and in-frame only. Counted here are roughly 67,000 clones, approximately 80% occurring once; the ten biggest clones make up roughly 5.8%. The CDR3 is 13 residues long. CDR1 is SGHNT and CDR2 is YYREEE in the germline V gene (reference sequence). V dropped 7 bases and J dropped 2; count of bases not matched to a gene: 2. This specimen consisted of CD4+ or CD8+ T cells sorted from blood, obtained in a trial of the OX40 agonist ivuxolimab. V is TRBV5-4 and J is TRBJ2-3; 9 bases map to TRBD2. This clonotype was obtained from an adult with an advanced solid tumor such as melanoma, head and neck, liver or kidney cancer. The CDR3 loop is CASAGGHTDTQYF. The CDR3 DNA is TGTGCCAGCGCGGGGGGGCACACAGATACGCAGTATTTT. The whole variable domain, filled in from reference TRBV5-4 and TRBJ2-3, reads ETGVTQSPTHLIKTRGQQVTLRCSSQSGHNTVSWYQQALGQGPQFIFQYYREEENGRGNFPPRFSGLQFPNYSSELNVNALELDDSALYLCASAGGHTDTQYFGPGTRLTVL.